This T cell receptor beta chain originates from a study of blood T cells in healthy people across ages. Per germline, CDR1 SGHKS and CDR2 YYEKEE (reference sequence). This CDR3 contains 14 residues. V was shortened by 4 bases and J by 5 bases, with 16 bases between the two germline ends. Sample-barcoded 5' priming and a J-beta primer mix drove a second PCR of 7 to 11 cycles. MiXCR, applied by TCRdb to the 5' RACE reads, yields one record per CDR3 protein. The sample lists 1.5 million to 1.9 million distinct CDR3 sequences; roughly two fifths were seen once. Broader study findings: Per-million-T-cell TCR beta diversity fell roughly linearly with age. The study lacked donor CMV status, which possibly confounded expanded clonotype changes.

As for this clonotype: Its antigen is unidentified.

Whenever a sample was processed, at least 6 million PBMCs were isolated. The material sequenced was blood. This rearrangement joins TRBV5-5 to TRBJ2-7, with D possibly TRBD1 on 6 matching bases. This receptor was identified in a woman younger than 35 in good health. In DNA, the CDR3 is TGTGCCAGCAGCGCTAACCCTAACAGGGACGAGCAGTACTTC. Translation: CASSANPNRDEQYF.